This note documents a single T cell receptor (beta chain) sequence. In TCRdb, the RT-PCR reads were re-called with MiXCR into one record per CDR3 protein. The table includes some 540,000 distinct CDR3 sequences, roughly 25% detected once. The V gene's germline CDR1 is SEHNR and CDR2 FQNEAQ (reference sequence). V lost 8 bases to trimming and J lost 4 bases, with 18 bases between them. This CDR3 is built from 15 residues. This specimen comes from a study of response to subunit inactivated influenza vaccine. This same sample was also taken into another study, of T cells expressing NK-cell markers. That work adds: TCR beta cDNA was generated via 5'RACE template switching incorporating UMIs.

The source material was CD4+ T cells sorted from PBMCs, sampled about 12 days after vaccination. V and J are TRBV7-9 and TRBJ2-1, with D tentatively TRBD2 (5 bases). This sequence was found in a man between 50 and 59 years old who received an inactivated influenza vaccine. The CDR3 nucleotides are TGTGCCAGCCGCTCTAGCCCCTGGAAATACAATGAGCAGTTCTTC. Protein: CASRSSPWKYNEQFF.